Shown below are 20 T cell receptor beta chains from a single sample sequenced in a study of cytomegalovirus exposure and HLA in healthy donors. PCR involved 60 Vbeta and 13 Jbeta primers. Assay used: immunoSEQ multiplex PCR; TCRdb lists only in-frame clones, some missing. The table lists tens of thousands of clones, with under 4% in the top ten. The sample taken for sequencing was PBMCs. The receptors come from a female donor in good health and CMV-seropositive.

CDR3 coding DNA: TGTGCCACCCTGGCCTCGAACACCGGGGAGCTGTTTTTT. Its translation: CATLASNTGELFF. The rearrangement uses TRBV28 and TRBJ2-2; D is ambiguous. V was clipped by 10 bases and J by 0 bases, with 9 bases between them. CDR1 and CDR2 (germline): MDHEN, SYDVKM. The CDR3 length is 13 residues.

V usage is TRBV29-1 and J usage is TRBJ2-3, with D possibly being TRBD2 (5 bases). Trimming stripped 1 base from V and 6 bases from J, with 8 bases between. The CDR3 consists of 12 residues. Per germline, CDR1 SQVTM and CDR2 ANQGSEA. The CDR3 coding sequence is TGCAGCGTTGAAGGGTTAGCGGATACGCAGTATTTT. Its translation: CSVEGLADTQYF.

This chain joins TRBV6-6 and TRBJ1-5, with 9 nucleotides matching TRBD1. This CDR3 contains 15 residues. V dropped 4 bases and J dropped 4; count of bases not matched to a gene: 5. Germline-derived CDR1 and CDR2 are MNHNY and SVGAGI (reference sequence). CDR3 protein: CASSSYGQGNQPQHF. CDR3 in DNA: TGTGCCAGCAGTTCCTACGGACAGGGGAATCAGCCCCAGCATTTT.

The chain uses TRBV6-1 and TRBJ2-7; 7 bases align to TRBD1. This CDR3 is built from 14 residues. After removal of 5 bases from V and 1 base from J, the junction contained 5 bases not matched to a gene. The germline CDR1 and CDR2 sequences are MNHNS and SASEGT. The CDR3 DNA sequence: TGTGCCAGCAGTACACTCAGGGGGTCCTACGAGCAGTACTTC. Translation: CASSTLRGSYEQYF.

V usage is TRBV23-1 and J usage is TRBJ2-7; 10 nucleotides agree with TRBD1. TRBV23-1 is identified as an open reading frame with a role that is uncertain. The CDR3 covers 16 residues. Losses at the gene ends were 5 bases for V and 4 bases for J; bases not matched to a gene: 11. The CDR3 protein is CASSTKPPGQGYEQYF. The CDR3 nucleotides are TGCGCCAGCAGTACAAAACCCCCGGGACAGGGGTACGAGCAGTACTTC.

The chain uses TRBV11-2 and TRBJ2-3; TRBD2 aligns across 12 bases. V dropped 5 bases and J dropped 4; count of bases not matched to a gene: 4. Germline V lookup: CDR1 SGHAT, CDR2 FQNNGV. This CDR3 contains 15 residues. The CDR3 DNA is TGTGCCAGCAGCCAGACTAGCGGGGGCGCAGATACGCAGTATTTT. Translation gives CASSQTSGGADTQYF.

The chain is built from TRBV18 and TRBJ2-5; 8 bases fit TRBD2. V lost 7 bases to trimming and J lost 5 bases; unmatched junction nucleotides: 15. The germline V gene has CDR1 KGHSH and CDR2 LQKENI. The CDR3 sequence is 16 residues long. The CDR3 nucleotides read TGTGCCAGCTTCGGCGGAAGCCGGGGGGGCCTGGAGACCCAGTACTTC. Amino acid sequence: CASFGGSRGGLETQYF.

The chain joins TRBV9 to TRBJ2-7, with 13 bases aligning to TRBD2. The V segment lost 2 bases and the J segment 4 bases; nucleotides outside the gene matches: 3. Germline V gene sequence: CDR1 SGDLS, CDR2 YYNGEE. This CDR3 contains 15 residues. The CDR3 DNA is TGTGCCAGCAGCGTCGGGACTAGCGGGATTTACGAGCAGTACTTC. Its protein product is CASSVGTSGIYEQYF.

The rearrangement links TRBV6-1 to TRBJ2-2; 9 bases align to TRBD1. This CDR3 contains 14 residues. Germline CDR1 and CDR2: MNHNS and SASEGT. The ends lost 11 bases at V and 5 bases at J; junction bases unmatched: 9. CDR3 in DNA: TGTGCCCTAATCACAGGGGGCATAACCGGGGAGCTGTTTTTT. Its translation is CALITGGITGELFF.

The chain couples TRBV5-1 to TRBJ2-4; maybe TRBD1 (5 bases). CDR1 and CDR2 (germline): SGHRS, YFSETQ. Trimming took 6 bases from V and 5 from J, leaving 12 bases between them. This CDR3 has 13 amino acids. CDR3 bases: TGCGCCAGCAAGTCGCTCAGGGAAAACATTCAGTACTTC. This translates into CASKSLRENIQYF.

This chain connects TRBV11-2 to TRBJ1-1, with D perhaps TRBD1 (5 bases). The V and J ends lost 3 bases and 0 bases respectively, with 11 bases between them. The CDR3 length is 15 residues. Germline V gene data show CDR1 as SGHAT and CDR2 as FQNNGV. The chain's CDR3 is CASSLTDSMNTEAFF. In DNA, the CDR3 is TGTGCCAGCAGCTTGACAGACTCTATGAACACTGAAGCTTTCTTT.

The rearrangement joins TRBV7-9 to TRBJ2-5, with D possibly TRBD2 on 5 matching bases. The CDR3 length is 14 residues. V was cut by 1 base and J by 4 bases, with 10 bases left in between. Germline V gene lookup returns CDR1 SEHNR and CDR2 FQNEAQ (reference sequence). In nucleotides, the CDR3 is TGTGCCAGCAGCTTAGGACACGGGATAGAGACCCAGTACTTC. This gives the protein CASSLGHGIETQYF.

This rearrangement joins TRBV19 to TRBJ2-1; 7 nucleotides agree with TRBD2. Germline-derived CDR1 and CDR2 are LNHDA and SQIVND (reference sequence). J lost 7 bases, V lost 7 bases, and 10 bases had no gene match. This CDR3 comprises 14 residues. CDR3 DNA sequence: TGTGCCAGTACCGGGACTACTCTGCGGAATGAGCAGTTCTTC. It translates to CASTGTTLRNEQFF.

To note about this clone: This CDR3 is also generated by other DNA sequences in the sample. The CDR3, as DNA: TGCGCCAGCAGCTTGGCCCAGGGGGACTATGGCTACACCTTC. Its protein is CASSLAQGDYGYTF. The chain combines TRBV5-1 with TRBJ1-2, with 7 positions matching TRBD1. The CDR3 has 14 amino acids. The V segment lost 0 bases and the J segment 3 bases; nucleotides outside the gene matches: 2. Looked up from germline, CDR1 is SGHRS and CDR2 is YFSETQ.

The chain has TRBV2 and TRBJ1-1; unclear D gene. Germline V lookup: CDR1 SNHLY, CDR2 FYNNEI. This CDR3 region has 11 residues. V lost 6 bases to trimming and J lost 7 bases, with 9 bases between them. CDR3 sequence reads: CASRDGDEAFF. As DNA, the CDR3 is TGTGCCAGCAGAGACGGGGATGAAGCTTTCTTT.

The V gene is TRBV13, the J gene TRBJ2-2, with 11 bases aligning to TRBD2. Germline CDR1 is PRHDT and CDR2 is FYEKMQ (reference sequence). The CDR3 extends over 17 amino acids. Trimming removed 1 base from V and 2 bases from J; junction bases left unmatched: 3. The CDR3 spells CASSLASGRPNTGELFF. The DNA of the CDR3 is TGTGCCAGCAGCTTAGCTAGCGGGAGGCCAAACACCGGGGAGCTGTTTTTT.

The rearrangement uses TRBV25-1 and TRBJ1-4, with D possibly TRBD1 on 5 matching bases. Between the trimmed V and J ends, which lost 0 bases and 8 bases, there was a span of 16 bases. The CDR3 runs 16 residues. The germline V gene has CDR1 MGHDK and CDR2 SYGVNS. This CDR3 is CASSEYGFTGGEKLFF. The CDR3 nucleotides read TGTGCCAGCAGTGAATATGGTTTTACAGGTGGCGAAAAACTGTTTTTT.

In DNA, the CDR3 is TGTGCCAGCAGTTTAGGGGGGAAAGAGACCCAGTACTTC. It codes for CASSLGGKETQYF. The chain recombines TRBV27 with TRBJ2-5; a possible D gene is TRBD2 (6 bases). CDR3 length: 13 residues. Germline V CDR1 and CDR2: MNHEY, SMNVEV (reference sequence). Trimming removed 2 bases from V and 3 bases from J, with 7 bases in between.

The chain links TRBV27 to TRBJ2-5, with 7 bases that match TRBD1. CDR3 length: 15 amino acids. With V trimmed by 5 bases and J by 1 base, 7 bases remained unmatched. The germline V gene encodes CDR1 MNHEY and CDR2 SMNVEV (reference sequence). The CDR3 loop is CASSPPGTAQETQYF. CDR3 sequence (DNA): TGTGCCAGCAGTCCACCCGGGACAGCCCAAGAGACCCAGTACTTC.

V is TRBV6-1 and J is TRBJ1-5; TRBD1 matches 7 bases. The CDR3 sequence is 13 residues long. Per the germline V gene, CDR1 is MNHNS and CDR2 is SASEGT. The ends lost 8 bases at V and 3 bases at J; junction bases unmatched: 4. The CDR3 DNA sequence: TGTGCCAGCTGGGACAGAGCCAATCAGCCCCAGCATTTT. It specifies CASWDRANQPQHF.